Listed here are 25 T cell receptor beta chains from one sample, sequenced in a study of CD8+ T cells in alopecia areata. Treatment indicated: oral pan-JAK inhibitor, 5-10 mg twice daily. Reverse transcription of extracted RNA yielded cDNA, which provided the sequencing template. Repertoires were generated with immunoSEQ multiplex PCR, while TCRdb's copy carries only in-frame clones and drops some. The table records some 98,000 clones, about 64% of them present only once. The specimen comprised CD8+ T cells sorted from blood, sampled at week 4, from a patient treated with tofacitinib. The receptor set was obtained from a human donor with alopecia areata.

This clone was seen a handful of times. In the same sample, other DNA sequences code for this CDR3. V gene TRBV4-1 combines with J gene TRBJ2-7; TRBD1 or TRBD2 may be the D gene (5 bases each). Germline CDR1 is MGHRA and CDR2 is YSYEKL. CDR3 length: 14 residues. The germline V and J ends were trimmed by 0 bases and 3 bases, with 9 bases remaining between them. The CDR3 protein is CASSQDPGSYEQYF. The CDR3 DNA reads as TGCGCCAGCAGCCAAGACCCAGGGAGCTACGAGCAGTACTTC.

The CDR3 is CSVGGSVYYGYTF. The CDR3 nucleotides are TGCAGCGTGGGGGGAAGTGTTTACTATGGCTACACCTTC. The rearrangement joins TRBV29-1 to TRBJ1-2, with D possibly being TRBD1 (5 bases). The V end lost 6 bases, the J end lost 3 bases, and 14 bases lay between the germline ends. The length of the CDR3 is 13 residues. Germline V CDR1 and CDR2: SQVTM, ANQGSEA.

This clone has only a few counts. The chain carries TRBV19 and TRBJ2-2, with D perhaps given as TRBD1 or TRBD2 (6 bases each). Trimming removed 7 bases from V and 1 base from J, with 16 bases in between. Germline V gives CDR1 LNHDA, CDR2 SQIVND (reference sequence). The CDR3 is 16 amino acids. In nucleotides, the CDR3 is TGTGCCAGTACCTTTTGGGGGGCGGTGAACACCGGGGAGCTGTTTTTT. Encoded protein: CASTFWGAVNTGELFF.

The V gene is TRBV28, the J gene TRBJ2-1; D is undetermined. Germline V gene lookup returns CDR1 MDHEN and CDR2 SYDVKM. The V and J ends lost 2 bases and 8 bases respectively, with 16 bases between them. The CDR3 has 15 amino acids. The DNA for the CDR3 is TGTGCCAGCAGTTTACGGACCCGGCTAACGGATGAGCAGTTCTTC. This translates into CASSLRTRLTDEQFF.

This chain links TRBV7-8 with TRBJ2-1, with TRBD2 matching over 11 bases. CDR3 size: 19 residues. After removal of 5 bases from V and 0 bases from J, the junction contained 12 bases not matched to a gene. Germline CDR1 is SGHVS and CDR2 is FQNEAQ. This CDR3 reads CASSPSPGLAESSYNEQFF. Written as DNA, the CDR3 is TGTGCCAGCAGCCCCTCCCCGGGACTAGCGGAGAGCTCCTACAATGAGCAGTTCTTC.

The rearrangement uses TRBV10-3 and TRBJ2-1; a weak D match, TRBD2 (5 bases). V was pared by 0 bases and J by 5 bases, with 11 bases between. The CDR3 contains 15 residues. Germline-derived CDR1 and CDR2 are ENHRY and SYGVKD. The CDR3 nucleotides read TGTGCCATCAGTGAGTCCCCCGGGAATAACAATGAGCAGTTCTTC. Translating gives CAISESPGNNNEQFF.

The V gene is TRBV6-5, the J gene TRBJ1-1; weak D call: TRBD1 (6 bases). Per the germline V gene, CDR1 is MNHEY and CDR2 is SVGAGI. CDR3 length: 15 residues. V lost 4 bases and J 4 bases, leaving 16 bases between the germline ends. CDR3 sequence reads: CASSLTGYPATEAFF. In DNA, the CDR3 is TGTGCCAGCAGTTTGACAGGTTACCCGGCCACTGAAGCTTTCTTT.

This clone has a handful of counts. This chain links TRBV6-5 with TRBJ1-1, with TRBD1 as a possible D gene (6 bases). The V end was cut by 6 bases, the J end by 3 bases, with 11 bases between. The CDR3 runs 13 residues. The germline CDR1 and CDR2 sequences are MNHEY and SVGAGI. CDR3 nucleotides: TGTGCCAGCAGAGCGGGACATTACACTGAAGCTTTCTTT. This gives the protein CASRAGHYTEAFF.

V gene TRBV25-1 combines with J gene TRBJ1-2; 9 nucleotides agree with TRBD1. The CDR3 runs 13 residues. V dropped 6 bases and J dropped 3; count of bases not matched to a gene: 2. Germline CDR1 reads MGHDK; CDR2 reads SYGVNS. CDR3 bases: TGTGCCAGCAGAGGGACAGGGCACTATGGCTACACCTTC. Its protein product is CASRGTGHYGYTF.

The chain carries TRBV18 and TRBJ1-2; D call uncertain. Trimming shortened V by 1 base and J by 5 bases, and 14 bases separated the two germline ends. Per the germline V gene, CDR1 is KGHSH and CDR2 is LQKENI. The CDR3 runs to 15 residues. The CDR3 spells CASSPQSRDGYGYTF. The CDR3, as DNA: TGTGCCAGCTCACCACAGTCGAGGGATGGGTATGGCTACACCTTC.

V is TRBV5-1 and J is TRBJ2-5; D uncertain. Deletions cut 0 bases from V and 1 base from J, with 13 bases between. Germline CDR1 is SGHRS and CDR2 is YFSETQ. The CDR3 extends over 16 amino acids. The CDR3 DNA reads TGCGCCAGCAGCTTGGAATTGCCGAACCTCCAAGAGACCCAGTACTTC. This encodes CASSLELPNLQETQYF.

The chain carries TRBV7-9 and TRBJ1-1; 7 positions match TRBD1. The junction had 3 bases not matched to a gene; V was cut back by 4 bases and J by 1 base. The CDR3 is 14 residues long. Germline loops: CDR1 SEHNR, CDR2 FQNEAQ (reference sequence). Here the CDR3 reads CASSSRTGNTEAFF. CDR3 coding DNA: TGTGCCAGCAGCTCAAGGACAGGGAACACTGAAGCTTTCTTT.

The DNA of the CDR3 is TGCGCCAGCAGCCAAGTGGCGGGGGGGCCTCCCGCTGCAGATACGCAGTATTTT. Translation: CASSQVAGGPPAADTQYF. V and J are TRBV4-1 and TRBJ2-3; 9 bases map to TRBD2. The germline V gene encodes CDR1 MGHRA and CDR2 YSYEKL. The CDR3 extends over 18 amino acids. V was pared by 1 base and J by 4 bases, with 12 bases of the junction left unmatched.

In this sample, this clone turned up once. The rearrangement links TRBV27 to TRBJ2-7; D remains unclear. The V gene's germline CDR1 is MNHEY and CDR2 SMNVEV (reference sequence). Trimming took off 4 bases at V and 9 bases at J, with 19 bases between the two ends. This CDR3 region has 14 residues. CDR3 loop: CASSSQGPRTGQYF. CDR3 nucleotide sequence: TGTGCCAGCAGTTCCCAAGGGCCCCGAACCGGGCAGTACTTC.

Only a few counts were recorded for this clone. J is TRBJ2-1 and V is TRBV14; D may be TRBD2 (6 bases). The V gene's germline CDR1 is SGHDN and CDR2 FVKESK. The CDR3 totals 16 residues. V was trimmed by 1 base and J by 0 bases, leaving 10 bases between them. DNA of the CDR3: TGTGCCAGCAGCCAAGTGGGACTTGGCTCCTACAATGAGCAGTTCTTC. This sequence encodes CASSQVGLGSYNEQFF.

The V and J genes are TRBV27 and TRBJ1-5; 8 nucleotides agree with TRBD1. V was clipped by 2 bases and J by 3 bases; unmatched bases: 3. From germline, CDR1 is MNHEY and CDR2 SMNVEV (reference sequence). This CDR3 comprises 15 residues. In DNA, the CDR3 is TGTGCCAGCAGTTTAACAGGGGGAAACAATCAGCCCCAGCATTTT. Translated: CASSLTGGNNQPQHF.

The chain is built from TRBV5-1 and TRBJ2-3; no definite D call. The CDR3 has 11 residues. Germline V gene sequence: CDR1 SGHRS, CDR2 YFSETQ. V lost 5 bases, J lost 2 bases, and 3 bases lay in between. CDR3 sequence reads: CASRYTDTQYF. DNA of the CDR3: TGCGCCAGCAGATACACAGATACGCAGTATTTT.

The DNA of the CDR3 is TGTGCCTGGAGTGTACTAGCGGTGCGCACAGATACGCAGTATTTT. It codes for CAWSVLAVRTDTQYF. This rearrangement joins TRBV30 to TRBJ2-3; 8 bases fit TRBD2. There are 15 residues in the CDR3. J lost 1 base, V lost 0 bases, and 3 bases had no gene match. Germline V lookup: CDR1 GTSNPN, CDR2 SVGIG (reference sequence).

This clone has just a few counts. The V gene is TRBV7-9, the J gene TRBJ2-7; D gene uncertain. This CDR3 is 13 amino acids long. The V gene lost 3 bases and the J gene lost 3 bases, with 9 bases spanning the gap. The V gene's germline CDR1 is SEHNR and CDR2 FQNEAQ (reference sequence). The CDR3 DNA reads TGTGCCAGCAGCTTCCCTCTAGACTACGAGCAGTACTTC. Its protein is CASSFPLDYEQYF.

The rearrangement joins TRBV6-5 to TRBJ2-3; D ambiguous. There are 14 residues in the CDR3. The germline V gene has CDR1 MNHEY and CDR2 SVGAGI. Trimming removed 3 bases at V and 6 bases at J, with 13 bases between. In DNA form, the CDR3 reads TGTGCCAGCAGTTATCAGCATCCGAGGGATACGCAGTATTTT. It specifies CASSYQHPRDTQYF.

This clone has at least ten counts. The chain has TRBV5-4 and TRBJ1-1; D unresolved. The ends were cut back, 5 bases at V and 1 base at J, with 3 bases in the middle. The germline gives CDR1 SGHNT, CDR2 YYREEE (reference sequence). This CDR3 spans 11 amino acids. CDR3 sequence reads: CASSQNTEAFF. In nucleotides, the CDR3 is TGTGCCAGCAGTCAGAACACTGAAGCTTTCTTT.

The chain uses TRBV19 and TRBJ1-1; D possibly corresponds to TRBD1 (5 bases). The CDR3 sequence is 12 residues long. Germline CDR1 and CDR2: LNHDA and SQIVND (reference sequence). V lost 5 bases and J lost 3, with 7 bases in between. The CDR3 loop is CASSDSYTEAFF. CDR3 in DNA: TGTGCCAGTAGTGACAGTTACACTGAAGCTTTCTTT.

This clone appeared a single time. CDR3 nucleotide sequence: TGCAGCGCCCAGCCGGGGAGCGAGACAGATACGCAGTATTTT. Its translation: CSAQPGSETDTQYF. The chain joins TRBV29-1 to TRBJ2-3; a weak D match, TRBD2 (5 bases). V lost 7 bases and J 3 bases, leaving 17 bases between the germline ends. Germline V CDR1 and CDR2: SQVTM, ANQGSEA. This CDR3 is built from 14 residues.

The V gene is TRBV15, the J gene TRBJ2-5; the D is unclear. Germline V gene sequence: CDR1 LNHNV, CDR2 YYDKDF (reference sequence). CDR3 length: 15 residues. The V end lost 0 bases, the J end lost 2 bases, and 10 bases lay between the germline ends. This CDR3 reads CATSRDGTVQETQYF. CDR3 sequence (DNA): TGTGCCACCAGCAGAGATGGAACGGTTCAAGAGACCCAGTACTTC.

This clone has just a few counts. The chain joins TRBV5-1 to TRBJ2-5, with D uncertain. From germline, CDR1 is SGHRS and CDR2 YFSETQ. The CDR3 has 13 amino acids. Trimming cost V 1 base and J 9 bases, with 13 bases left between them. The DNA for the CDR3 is TGCGCCAGCAGCTTGCGCCTGCATGAGGCCCAGTACTTC. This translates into CASSLRLHEAQYF. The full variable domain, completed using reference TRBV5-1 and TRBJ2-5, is KAGVTQTPRYLIKTRGQQVTLSCSPISGHRSVSWYQQTPGQGLQFLFEYFSETQRNKGNFPGRFSGRQFSNSRSEMNVSTLELGDSALYLCASSLRLHEAQYFGPGTRLLVL.